A single sample is the source of the 26 T cell receptor beta chains below, sequenced in a study of T cell repertoires in cytomegalovirus infection. Their recognized antigens are unknown. Using its own MiXCR run on the reads, TCRdb lists one record per CDR3 protein. The table shows about 360,000 distinct CDR3 sequences, with about 35% occurring only once. Material: cultured PBMCs, obtained from culture after CMV antigen stimulation. These receptors were taken from a human donor in good health (CMV status not recorded). Some clones in this sample may be carry-over from other donors' samples.

V gene TRBV12-3 or TRBV12-4 combines with J gene TRBJ1-1, with unresolved D. CDR3 size: 15 residues. V lost 4 bases, J lost 0 bases, and 12 bases lay in between. For the CDR3, the DNA is TGTGCCAGCAGTTGGTCCCAAACCCTGAACACTGAAGCTTTCTTT. Protein product: CASSWSQTLNTEAFF.

Worth noting for this clonotype: One end of the junction fails to match germline, which may point to a read error. The chain combines TRBV12-3 or TRBV12-4 with TRBJ2-3; D gene ambiguous. The CDR3 spans 12 residues. This chain's CDR3 is CASSPNTHTQYF. The CDR3 DNA sequence: TGTGCCAGCAGCCCTAACACACATACGCAGTATTTT.

This clonotype showed up just a few times. V gene TRBV7-2 combines with J gene TRBJ2-1, with D possibly being TRBD2 (5 bases). Trimming left V 4 bases short and J 3 bases short, with 19 bases between. The CDR3 totals 17 residues. Germline CDR1 is SGHTA and CDR2 is FQGNSA. CDR3 sequence reads: CASSSSLRDRNYNEQFF. The DNA for the CDR3 is TGTGCCAGCAGCTCCTCTCTACGGGATCGCAACTACAATGAGCAGTTCTTC.

CDR3 coding DNA: TGTGCCAGTAGTGTCGGCGCTAGCGGGAGCTCCTACAATGAGCAGTTCTTC. Its protein is CASSVGASGSSYNEQFF. The chain is built from TRBV19 and TRBJ2-1; 10 bases are shared with TRBD2. From germline, CDR1 is LNHDA and CDR2 SQIVND (reference sequence). The CDR3 runs 17 residues. Unmatched junction bases numbered 7, after V lost 5 bases and J lost 0 bases.

In DNA, the CDR3 is TGTGCCAGCAGTTACTTAAGGGAGCAGCCCCAGCATTTT. Translated: CASSYLREQPQHF. The chain couples TRBV6-6 to TRBJ1-5, with unresolved D. With 1 base removed from V and 7 bases from J, the gap between germline ends came to 8 bases. This CDR3 region has 13 residues. Per the germline V gene, CDR1 is MNHNY and CDR2 is SVGAGI (reference sequence).

This clonotype was detected only a few times. This rearrangement joins TRBV6-2 or TRBV6-3 to TRBJ2-1; D is possibly TRBD1 or TRBD2 (5 bases each). V gave up 4 bases and J gave up 4 bases, with 14 bases separating them. The CDR3 is 15 amino acids. CDR1 MNHEY and CDR2 SVGEGT come from the germline V gene. The DNA of the CDR3 is TGTGCCAGCAGTTCCACCGGGGCCCATTACAATGAGCAGTTCTTC. Translating it yields CASSSTGAHYNEQFF.

CDR3 coding DNA: TGTGCCAGCAGTTACTCGATGGGGTTAGGCGAGCAGTACTTC. It yields the protein CASSYSMGLGEQYF. The chain is built from TRBV6-5 and TRBJ2-7; D not certain. The germline V gene encodes CDR1 MNHEY and CDR2 SVGAGI. The CDR3 runs 14 residues. The ends were cut back, 0 bases at V and 6 bases at J, with 12 bases in the middle.

The chain is built from TRBV6-6 and TRBJ2-7; 13 bases align to TRBD2. V shed 0 bases and J 3 bases; nucleotides not matched to a gene: 8. Looked up from germline, CDR1 is MNHNY and CDR2 is SVGAGI (reference sequence). CDR3 length equals 18 residues. The CDR3 protein is CASSYSRAGTSGIYEQYF. In nucleotides, the CDR3 is TGTGCCAGCAGTTACTCGAGAGCCGGGACTAGCGGGATCTACGAGCAGTACTTC.

The chain couples TRBV5-4 to TRBJ2-1; 8 bases agree with TRBD2. The CDR3 is 14 amino acids. V was clipped by 0 bases and J by 4 bases; unmatched bases: 0. The germline gives CDR1 SGHNT, CDR2 YYREEE (reference sequence). The CDR3 region is CASSLASGYNEQFF. The DNA of the CDR3 is TGTGCCAGCAGCTTGGCTAGCGGGTACAATGAGCAGTTCTTC. Based on the CDR3 plus reference TRBV5-4 and TRBJ2-1, the full variable domain is ETGVTQSPTHLIKTRGQQVTLRCSSQSGHNTVSWYQQALGQGPQFIFQYYREEENGRGNFPPRFSGLQFPNYSSELNVNALELDDSALYLCASSLASGYNEQFFGPGTRLTVL.

This clonotype was detected only a few times. The genes are TRBV7-6 and TRBJ2-7; TRBD2 agrees at 9 bases. Trimming cost V 5 bases and J 7 bases; bases outside gene matches: 12. This CDR3 contains 15 residues. CDR1 is SGHVS and CDR2 is FNYEAQ in the germline V gene. The CDR3 DNA sequence: TGTGCCAGCAGCACCTATAGCGGGAGTTCTGGAGAGCAGTACTTC. This sequence encodes CASSTYSGSSGEQYF.

This clonotype came up a few times. The chain recombines TRBV18 with TRBJ2-1, with 7 bases lining up with TRBD1. The length of the CDR3 is 18 residues. Trimming cost V 7 bases and J 0 bases; bases outside gene matches: 15. Germline CDR1 reads KGHSH; CDR2 reads LQKENI. CDR3 DNA: TGTGCCAGCTTCGAAGGGGGCCAGAGGGGGTTCTCCTACAATGAGCAGTTCTTC. Translated: CASFEGGQRGFSYNEQFF.

This clonotype has only one observation. V and J are TRBV4-1 and TRBJ1-1, with 8 bases aligning to TRBD1. Germline CDR1 and CDR2: MGHRA and YSYEKL. This CDR3 spans 16 amino acids. Trimming cost V 4 bases and J 4 bases; bases outside gene matches: 11. The CDR3 here is CASSRGQGPQATEAFF. The CDR3 DNA sequence: TGCGCCAGCAGCCGCGGACAGGGCCCCCAGGCCACTGAAGCTTTCTTT.

The chain couples TRBV7-6 to TRBJ2-7; tentative D call: TRBD1 (5 bases). V dropped 1 base and J dropped 6 bases, with 13 bases sitting between them. The CDR3 runs to 14 residues. Germline loops: CDR1 SGHVS, CDR2 FNYEAQ. CDR3 residues: CASSLDVGAPEQYF. CDR3 bases: TGTGCCAGCAGCTTAGATGTAGGGGCCCCCGAGCAGTACTTC. The full variable domain, in which reference TRBV7-6 and TRBJ2-7 provide the parts outside the CDR3, is GAGVSQSPRYKVTKRGQDVALRCDPISGHVSLYWYRQALGQGPEFLTYFNYEAQQDKSGLPNDRFSAERPEGSISTLTIQRTEQRDSAMYRCASSLDVGAPEQYFGPGTRLTVT.

The J gene is TRBJ2-1, the V gene TRBV7-8; D may be TRBD1 (6 bases). Trimming removed 2 bases at V and 7 bases at J, with 12 bases between. The V gene's germline CDR1 is SGHVS and CDR2 FQNEAQ. The CDR3 has 14 residues. CDR3 DNA sequence: TGTGCCAGCAGCTTATCAACAGGGCCAAATGAGCAGTTCTTC. Protein: CASSLSTGPNEQFF.

This chain connects TRBV12-3 or TRBV12-4 to TRBJ1-5; D call uncertain. V was cut by 6 bases and J by 2 bases, with 17 bases left in between. This CDR3 region has 16 residues. CDR3 nucleotides: TGTGCCAGCAGCCCAACCCAAATGGTGGGCAATCAGCCCCAGCATTTT. It yields the protein CASSPTQMVGNQPQHF.

The chain links TRBV7-2 to TRBJ2-5; D unresolved. The CDR3 sequence is 14 residues long. Germline V gives CDR1 SGHTA, CDR2 FQGNSA. V lost 2 bases and J lost 2, with 9 bases in between. In DNA form, the CDR3 reads TGTGCCAGCAGCTTAAGGTCCCTGCAAGAGACCCAGTACTTC. Residues: CASSLRSLQETQYF.

This clonotype has just a few counts. This chain connects TRBV6-1 to TRBJ2-7, with 8 bases lining up with TRBD1. Germline V gives CDR1 MNHNS, CDR2 SASEGT. The CDR3 sequence is 13 residues long. J was trimmed by 7 bases and V by 4 bases; bases with no gene match: 6. CDR3 sequence (DNA): TGTGCCAGCAGTGTTGGCAGGGGGCGAGAGCAGTACGTC. This translates into CASSVGRGREQYV.

In its sample, this clonotype was seen many times. This chain links TRBV7-2 with TRBJ1-2, with TRBD1 matching 9 bases. The CDR3 contains 15 residues. The trim removed 5 bases at V and 6 bases at J, leaving 10 bases unmatched. The germline V gene encodes CDR1 SGHTA and CDR2 FQGNSA. The CDR3 DNA reads as TGTGCCAGCAGCCGTTCAGGACAGGGGTATGATGGCTACACCTTC. Amino acids: CASSRSGQGYDGYTF.

The V call is TRBV28, the J call TRBJ1-6; TRBD1 aligns across 7 bases. Germline V gene sequence: CDR1 MDHEN, CDR2 SYDVKM. There are 14 residues in the CDR3. V shed 6 bases, J shed 6 bases, and the junction held 5 bases outside the gene matches. DNA for the CDR3: TGTGCCAGCAGGCCAGACAGGGTTAATTCACCCCTCCACTTT. It translates to CASRPDRVNSPLHF.

The sample holds a few counts of this clonotype. The J gene is TRBJ2-5, the V gene TRBV4-1; the match to TRBD2 covers 7 bases. CDR3 length: 15 residues. Germline CDR1 MGHRA, CDR2 YSYEKL. With V trimmed by 5 bases and J by 1 base, 7 bases remained unmatched. CDR3 amino acids: CASSVGPSGQETQYF. In DNA form, the CDR3 reads TGCGCCAGCAGCGTAGGACCTAGCGGCCAAGAGACCCAGTACTTC.

The table lists this clonotype with many counts. The rearrangement links TRBV7-2 to TRBJ1-1; tentative D call: TRBD1 (6 bases). CDR3 size: 14 residues. CDR1 and CDR2 from the germline V gene are SGHTA and FQGNSA. Trimming stripped 5 bases from V and 6 bases from J, with 16 bases between. In nucleotides, the CDR3 is TGTGCCAGCAGCCCAAGGGGGTGGGGGGCTGAAGCTTTCTTT. Residues: CASSPRGWGAEAFF.

The chain has TRBV2 and TRBJ2-7, with D unclear. Germline assignment: CDR1 SNHLY and CDR2 FYNNEI. CDR3 length equals 12 residues. V lost 3 bases and J 6 bases, leaving 9 bases between the germline ends. The CDR3: CASSDITIEQYF. DNA of the CDR3: TGTGCCAGCAGTGATATAACAATCGAGCAGTACTTC.

This chain uses TRBV6-6 with TRBJ2-2; the match to TRBD1 covers 8 bases. J gave up 4 bases and V 4 bases, and 11 bases lay outside the gene matches. This CDR3 comprises 17 residues. The V gene's germline CDR1 is MNHNY and CDR2 SVGAGI (reference sequence). The CDR3 protein is CASSSTTDRARTGELFF. CDR3 sequence (DNA): TGTGCCAGCAGTTCCACGACGGACAGGGCGCGCACCGGGGAGCTGTTTTTT.

This clonotype has ten or more counts. The rearrangement joins TRBV7-9 to TRBJ1-4, with 7 bases matching TRBD1. CDR1 and CDR2 from the germline V gene are SEHNR and FQNEAQ (reference sequence). Unmatched junction bases numbered 8, after V lost 5 bases and J lost 8 bases. This CDR3 comprises 14 residues. The CDR3 DNA follows: TGTGCCAGCAGCCTCAAAACAGGGGCCGAAAAACTGTTTTTT. Protein: CASSLKTGAEKLFF.

The V call is TRBV7-4, the J call TRBJ2-5; D unclear. The CDR3 loop spans 14 amino acids. V lost 3 bases and J lost 6, with 14 bases in between. Germline CDR1 reads SGHVT; CDR2 reads SQSDAQ. The DNA for the CDR3 is TGTGCCAGCAGCTTGGAACCAATCATGAAGACCCAGTACTTC. Amino acids: CASSLEPIMKTQYF.

This clonotype occurred a few times. The chain has TRBV7-2 and TRBJ1-2, with a tentative D call TRBD1 (5 bases). The V end lost 6 bases, the J end lost 0 bases, and 17 bases lay between the germline ends. There are 16 residues in the CDR3. CDR1 SGHTA and CDR2 FQGNSA come from the germline V gene. DNA for the CDR3: TGTGCCAGCAGGCTAGCAAGCGGGGCCGCTAACTATGGCTACACCTTC. Translating gives CASRLASGAANYGYTF.